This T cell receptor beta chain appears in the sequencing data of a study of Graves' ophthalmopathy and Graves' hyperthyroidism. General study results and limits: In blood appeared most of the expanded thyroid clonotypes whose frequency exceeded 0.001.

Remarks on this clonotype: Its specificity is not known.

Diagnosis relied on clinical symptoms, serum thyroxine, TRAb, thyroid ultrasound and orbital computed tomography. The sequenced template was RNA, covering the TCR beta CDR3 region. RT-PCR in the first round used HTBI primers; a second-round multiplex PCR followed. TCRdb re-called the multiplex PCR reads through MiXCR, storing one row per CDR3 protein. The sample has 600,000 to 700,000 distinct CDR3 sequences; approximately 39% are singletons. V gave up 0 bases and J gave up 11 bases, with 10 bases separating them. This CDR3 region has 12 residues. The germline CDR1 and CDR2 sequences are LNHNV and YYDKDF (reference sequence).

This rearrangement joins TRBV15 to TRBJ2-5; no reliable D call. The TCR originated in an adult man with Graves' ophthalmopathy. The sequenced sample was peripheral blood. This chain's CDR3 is CATSRDGEEQYF. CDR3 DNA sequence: TGTGCCACCAGCAGAGATGGGGAAGAGCAGTACTTC.